This T cell receptor beta chain was identified during a study of cytomegalovirus exposure and HLA in healthy donors. Whole-study context: In a previous analysis, about 100 million unique TCR beta sequences were found from 170 million or so T cells. Study-wide results and limits: In a later analysis, a missense DCLRE1C variant was linked to TCR beta V- and J-gene trimming. Previous analysis showed most TCR beta V segments were productive about 87% or about 30% of the time. An analysis that was carried out later associated about 17,000 TCR beta sequences with HLA alleles at 0.05 false discovery rate.

About this clone itself: Its antigen is not known.

Germline V CDR1 and CDR2: SGDLS, YYNGEE. Trimming stripped 0 bases from V and 6 bases from J, with 9 bases between. CDR3 size: 13 residues. The PCR employed 60 Vbeta primers together with 13 Jbeta primers. Profiling relied on immunoSEQ multiplex PCR, and the TCRdb table lists in-frame clones only, not all of them. Of about 120,000 clones listed, under 80% are singletons. The chain carries TRBV9 and TRBJ1-1; no clear D gene. The clonotype was recovered from a man aged 55-75 years in good health and CMV-seropositive. The sequenced sample consisted of PBMCs. This CDR3 reads CASSVAVGAEAFF. In DNA form, the CDR3 reads TGTGCCAGCAGCGTAGCTGTCGGGGCTGAAGCTTTCTTT.